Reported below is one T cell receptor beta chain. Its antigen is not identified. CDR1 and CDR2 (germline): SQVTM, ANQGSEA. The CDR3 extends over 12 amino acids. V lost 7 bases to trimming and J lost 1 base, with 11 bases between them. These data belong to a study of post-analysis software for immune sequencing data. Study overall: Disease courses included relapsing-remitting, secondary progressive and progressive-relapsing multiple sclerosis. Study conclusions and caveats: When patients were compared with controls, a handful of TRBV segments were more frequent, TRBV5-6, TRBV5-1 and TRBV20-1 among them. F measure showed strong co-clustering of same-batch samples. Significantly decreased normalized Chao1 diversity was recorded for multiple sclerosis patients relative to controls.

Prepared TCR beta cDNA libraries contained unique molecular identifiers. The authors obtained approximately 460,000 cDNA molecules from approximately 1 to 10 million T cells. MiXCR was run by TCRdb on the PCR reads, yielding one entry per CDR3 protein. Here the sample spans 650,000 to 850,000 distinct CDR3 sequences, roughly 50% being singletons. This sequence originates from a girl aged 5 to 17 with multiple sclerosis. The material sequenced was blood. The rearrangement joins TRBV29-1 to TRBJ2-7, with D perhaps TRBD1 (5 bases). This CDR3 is CSGAGSSYEQYF. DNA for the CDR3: TGCAGCGGGGCAGGGTCATCCTACGAGCAGTACTTC.